This section outlines one T cell receptor beta chain sequence together with its context. This record comes from a study of blood T cell repertoires in COVID-19. For the study at large: The samples span acute and convalescent COVID-19 from the United States, Italy and Spain. Sample material is recorded as cDNA or gDNA derived from T cells, B-cell-depleted T cells, or PBMCs.

V was cut by 4 bases and J by 0 bases, with 13 bases left in between. This CDR3 comprises 15 residues. In germline, CDR1 is SGDLS, CDR2 YYNGEE. The data were produced by immunoSEQ multiplex PCR, yet TCRdb's version contains in-frame clones alone and is incomplete. The top ten clones hold about 7% of a sample with around 220,000 clones, about 83% of them seen once. Clinical histories supplied by participants themselves formed the basis of cohort assignment. All recovered Cohort 3 donors got two negative PCRs, got clearance, or saw symptom resolution. Sequencing was done on a sample of PBMCs or T cells enriched from blood (not recorded which). This receptor was taken from a woman aged 35 to 49 who had recovered from COVID-19. The rearrangement joins TRBV9 to TRBJ1-1, with D possibly being TRBD1 (6 bases). Here the CDR3 DNA reads TGTGCCAGCAGCCGCTGGGACAAACTGAACACTGAAGCTTTCTTT. Translated: CASSRWDKLNTEAFF.